This T cell receptor beta chain came from a study of ipilimumab plus nivolumab after autologous stem cell transplantation. Ipilimumab, 1 mg/kg, started 14 to 28 days after autologous transplant. There are 16 residues in the CDR3. Germline V gives CDR1 LNHNV, CDR2 YYDKDF (reference sequence). V lost 5 bases and J lost 0; bases outside the gene matches: 8. TCRdb's table, derived via immunoSEQ multiplex PCR, lists solely in-frame clones and lacks some. The repertoire holds 13,000 to 15,000 clones, with 65% to 85% as singletons. Material: PBMCs, obtained in a trial of ipilimumab plus nivolumab as post-transplant consolidation. The chain has TRBV15 and TRBJ2-3; 7 bases align to TRBD2. The TCR was taken from a male donor with primary mediastinal lymphoma. CDR3 residues: CATSSRLAASTDTQYF. CDR3 in DNA: TGTGCCACCAGCTCCCGACTAGCAGCTAGCACAGATACGCAGTATTTT.